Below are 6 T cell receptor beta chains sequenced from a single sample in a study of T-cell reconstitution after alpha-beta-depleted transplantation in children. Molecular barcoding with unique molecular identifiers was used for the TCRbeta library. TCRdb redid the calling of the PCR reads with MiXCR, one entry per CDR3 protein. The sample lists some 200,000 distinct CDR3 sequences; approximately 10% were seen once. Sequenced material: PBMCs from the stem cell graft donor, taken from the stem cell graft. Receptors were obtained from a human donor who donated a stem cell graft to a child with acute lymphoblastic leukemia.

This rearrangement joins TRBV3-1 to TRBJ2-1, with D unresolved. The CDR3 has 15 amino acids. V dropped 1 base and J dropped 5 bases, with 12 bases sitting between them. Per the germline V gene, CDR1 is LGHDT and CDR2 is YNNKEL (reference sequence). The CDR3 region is CASSQVEVSHNEQFF. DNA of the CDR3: TGTGCCAGCAGCCAAGTAGAGGTCAGCCACAATGAGCAGTTCTTC.

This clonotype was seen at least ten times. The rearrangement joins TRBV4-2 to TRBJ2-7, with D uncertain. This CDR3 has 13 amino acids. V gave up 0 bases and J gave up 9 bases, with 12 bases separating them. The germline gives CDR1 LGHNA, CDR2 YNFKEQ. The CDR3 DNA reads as TGTGCCAGCAGCCAAGATGTCTCCTCGGTGCAGTACTTC. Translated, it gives CASSQDVSSVQYF.

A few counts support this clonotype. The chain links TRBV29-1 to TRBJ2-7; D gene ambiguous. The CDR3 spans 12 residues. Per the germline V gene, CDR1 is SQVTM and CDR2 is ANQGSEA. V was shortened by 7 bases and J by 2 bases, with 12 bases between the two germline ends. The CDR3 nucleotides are TGCAGCGCATCCCTAGTCACCTACGAGCAGTACTTC. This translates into CSASLVTYEQYF.

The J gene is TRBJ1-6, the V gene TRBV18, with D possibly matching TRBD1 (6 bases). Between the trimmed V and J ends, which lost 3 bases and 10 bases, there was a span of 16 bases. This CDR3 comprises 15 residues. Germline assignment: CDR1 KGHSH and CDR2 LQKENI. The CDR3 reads CASSPQGRSNSPLHF. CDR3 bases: TGTGCCAGCTCACCTCAGGGGCGATCGAACTCACCCCTCCACTTT.

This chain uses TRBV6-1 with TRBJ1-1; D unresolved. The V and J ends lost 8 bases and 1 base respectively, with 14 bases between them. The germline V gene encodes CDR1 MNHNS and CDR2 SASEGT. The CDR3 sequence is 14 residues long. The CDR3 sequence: CASGRGGRNTEAFF. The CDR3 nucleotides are TGTGCCAGCGGCCGGGGAGGGAGGAACACTGAAGCTTTCTTT.

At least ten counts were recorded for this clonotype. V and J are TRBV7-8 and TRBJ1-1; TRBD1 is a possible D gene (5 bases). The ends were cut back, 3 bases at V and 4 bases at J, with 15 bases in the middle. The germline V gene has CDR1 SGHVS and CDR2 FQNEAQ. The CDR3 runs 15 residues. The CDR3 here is CASSLQGRGVTEAFF. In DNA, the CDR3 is TGTGCCAGCAGCTTGCAGGGTAGAGGGGTCACTGAAGCTTTCTTT.